The entry below gives a single TCR beta chain sequence along with its context. The table came from immunoSEQ multiplex PCR; TCRdb's copy has only in-frame clones and leaves some out. This sample carries tens of thousands of clones, about 75% of them seen once, and the ten largest clones take about 9.1%. During colonoscopy, one to two rectal pinch biopsies were collected. These data come from a study of pediatric ulcerative colitis. The specimen was gut tissue. The clonotype was recovered from a boy aged 5-17 years with severe ulcerative colitis.

Here the CDR3 reads CASSGAANYGYTF. CDR3 DNA: TGTGCCAGCAGCGGGGCAGCTAACTATGGCTACACCTTC. V and J are TRBV9 and TRBJ1-2, with no clear D. The CDR3 extends over 13 amino acids. Per germline, CDR1 SGDLS and CDR2 YYNGEE. The V gene lost 3 bases and the J gene lost 0 bases, with 6 bases spanning the gap.